The next 12 T cell receptor beta chains were all read from a single sample in a study of graft-versus-host responses after intestinal transplantation. No antigens are known for them. TCRdb keeps only in-frame clones here, not all; method: immunoSEQ multiplex PCR. This table has 130,000 or so clones, about nine tenths appearing once. Sample: unstimulated CD4+ T cells sorted from spleen or lymph node cells, taken before intestinal transplant. These receptors were taken from a human donor who received an intestinal transplant.

The chain has TRBV6-5 and TRBJ1-1, with D possibly being TRBD1 (5 bases). The CDR3 has 15 residues. Germline V gene data show CDR1 as MNHEY and CDR2 as SVGAGI. V lost 6 bases and J lost 0, with 14 bases in between. CDR3 DNA sequence: TGTGCCAGCAGGACCGGGACGATTATGAACACTGAAGCTTTCTTT. Its protein is CASRTGTIMNTEAFF.

V and J are TRBV19 and TRBJ1-5; D might be TRBD1 (5 bases). The germline gives CDR1 LNHDA, CDR2 SQIVND (reference sequence). This CDR3 is built from 14 residues. The V end lost 4 bases, the J end lost 5 bases, and 12 bases lay between the germline ends. CDR3 DNA sequence: TGTGCCAGTAGTAGGGCAGGGTACTATCAGCCCCAGCATTTT. Protein: CASSRAGYYQPQHF. Drawing the rest from reference TRBV19 and TRBJ1-5, the complete variable domain is DGGITQSPKYLFRKEGQNVTLSCEQNLNHDAMYWYRQDPGQGLRLIYYSQIVNDFQKGDIAEGYSVSREKKESFPLTVTSAQKNPTAFYLCASSRAGYYQPQHFGDGTRLSIL.

The rearrangement links TRBV19 to TRBJ1-5; 7 bases match TRBD1. Germline V lookup: CDR1 LNHDA, CDR2 SQIVND (reference sequence). The junction had 9 bases not matched to a gene; V was cut back by 6 bases and J by 7 bases. CDR3 length equals 14 residues. The CDR3, as DNA: TGTGCCAGTAGAGGGGACAGATCGGGGCAGCCCCAGCATTTT. It translates to CASRGDRSGQPQHF.

The chain has TRBV6-4 and TRBJ2-2; D remains ambiguous. This CDR3 comprises 13 residues. Germline V CDR1 and CDR2: MRHNA, SNTAGT. V gave up 6 bases and J gave up 7 bases, with 12 bases separating them. The DNA of the CDR3 is TGTGCCAGCAGCGGGCACCGAGGCGGGGAGCTGTTTTTT. It is translated as CASSGHRGGELFF.

This clone was seen just once. This chain uses TRBV2 with TRBJ2-7, with 15 bases that match TRBD2. Per the germline V gene, CDR1 is SNHLY and CDR2 is FYNNEI. The CDR3 extends over 15 amino acids. The V gene end was trimmed by 6 bases and the J gene end by 7 bases; junction bases not matched to a gene: 7. The CDR3 loop is CASRPGLAGGREQYF. The CDR3 DNA sequence: TGTGCCAGCAGACCCGGACTAGCGGGAGGGCGGGAGCAGTACTTC. Variable domain in full (rest from reference TRBV2 and TRBJ2-7): EPEVTQTPSHQVTQMGQEVILRCVPISNHLYFYWYRQILGQKVEFLVSFYNNEISEKSEIFDDQFSVERPDGSNFTLKIRSTKLEDSAMYFCASRPGLAGGREQYFGPGTRLTVT.

The CDR3 DNA reads as TGTGCCAGCAGCCCGGGGACTAGCGGGAGCACCTACAATGAGCAGTTCTTC. Translating it yields CASSPGTSGSTYNEQFF. The chain combines TRBV5-4 with TRBJ2-1; 14 bases are shared with TRBD2. Germline loops: CDR1 SGHNT, CDR2 YYREEE (reference sequence). The CDR3 is 17 amino acids. J was trimmed by 2 bases and V by 4 bases; bases with no gene match: 5.

In its sample, this clone was seen once. The chain has TRBV6-1 and TRBJ2-3; 10 positions match TRBD1. Germline loops: CDR1 MNHNS, CDR2 SASEGT. Trimming removed 1 base from V and 6 bases from J; junction bases left unmatched: 4. CDR3 length equals 15 residues. The DNA for the CDR3 is TGTGCCAGCAGTGAAGGGACAGGGGGGCGGGATACGCAGTATTTT. This codes for CASSEGTGGRDTQYF.

The CDR3 DNA is TGCGCCAGCAGTTTTTCAGGACAGGGGACTGGAAACACCATATATTTT. Its translation is CASSFSGQGTGNTIYF. This chain uses TRBV5-1 with TRBJ1-3; TRBD1 matches at 9 bases. Trimming cost V 5 bases and J 2 bases; bases outside gene matches: 8. This CDR3 comprises 16 residues. From germline, CDR1 is SGHRS and CDR2 YFSETQ.

This clone was observed a few times. This chain uses TRBV28 with TRBJ1-1; TRBD1 aligns across 7 bases. V shed 5 bases, J shed 4 bases, and the junction held 7 bases outside the gene matches. Germline-derived CDR1 and CDR2 are MDHEN and SYDVKM. This CDR3 is 14 amino acids long. CDR3: CASSQSGQFTEAFF. The DNA for the CDR3 is TGTGCCAGCAGTCAATCGGGACAGTTCACTGAAGCTTTCTTT.

V usage is TRBV28 and J usage is TRBJ2-4, with TRBD1 matching over 9 bases. Unmatched junction bases numbered 18, after V lost 3 bases and J lost 3 bases. The CDR3 extends over 20 amino acids. The germline V gene encodes CDR1 MDHEN and CDR2 SYDVKM. The chain's CDR3 is CASSFFKFIRTGENKNIQYF. In nucleotides, the CDR3 is TGTGCCAGCAGTTTTTTCAAGTTTATCCGGACAGGGGAAAACAAAAACATTCAGTACTTC.

V gene TRBV19 combines with J gene TRBJ1-3, with D possibly being TRBD1 (6 bases). The CDR3 runs 15 residues. Germline V gene lookup returns CDR1 LNHDA and CDR2 SQIVND (reference sequence). The V end lost 6 bases, the J end lost 0 bases, and 12 bases lay between the germline ends. The CDR3 sequence is CASSQPTGSGNTIYF. The CDR3 DNA follows: TGTGCCAGTAGCCAACCGACAGGCTCTGGAAACACCATATATTTT.

This chain links TRBV5-4 with TRBJ2-1, with 10 bases fitting TRBD1. Trimming at V came to 6 bases and at J to 0 bases, leaving 3 bases not matched to a gene. The CDR3 extends over 15 amino acids. CDR1 SGHNT and CDR2 YYREEE come from the germline V gene (reference sequence). The CDR3 DNA follows: TGTGCCAGCACCAGGGACAGGGGCTCCTACAATGAGCAGTTCTTC. Translating it yields CASTRDRGSYNEQFF.